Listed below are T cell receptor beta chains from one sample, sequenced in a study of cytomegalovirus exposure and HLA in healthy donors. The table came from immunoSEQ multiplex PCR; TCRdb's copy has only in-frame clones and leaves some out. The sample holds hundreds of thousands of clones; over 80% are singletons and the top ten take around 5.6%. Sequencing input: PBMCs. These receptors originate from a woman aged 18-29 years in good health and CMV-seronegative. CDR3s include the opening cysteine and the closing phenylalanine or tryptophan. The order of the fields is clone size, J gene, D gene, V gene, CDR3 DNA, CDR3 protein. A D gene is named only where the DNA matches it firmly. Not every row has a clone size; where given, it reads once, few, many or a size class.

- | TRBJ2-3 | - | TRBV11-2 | TGTGCCAGCAGCTTAAGGACTAGCACAGATACGCAGTATTTT | CASSLRTSTDTQYF
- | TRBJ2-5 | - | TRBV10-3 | TGTGCCATCAGTCCCGGGACTTCGTACCAAGAGACCCAGTACTTC | CAISPGTSYQETQYF
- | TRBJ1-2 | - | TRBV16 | TGTGCCAGCAGCCAACCCCAGGCAGGGCGGATTGACACCTTC | CASSQPQAGRIDTF
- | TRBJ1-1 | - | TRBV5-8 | TGTGCCAGCAGCTTGGAAACGGCCATGAACACTGAAGCTTTCTTT | CASSLETAMNTEAFF
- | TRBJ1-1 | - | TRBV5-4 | TGTGCCAGCAGCCCCGCGGGACGTATGAACACTGAAGCTTTCTTT | CASSPAGRMNTEAFF
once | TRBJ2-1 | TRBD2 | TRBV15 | TGTGCCACCAGCAGCGCGGGACTAGCGGTTTACAATGAGCAGTTCTTC | CATSSAGLAVYNEQFF
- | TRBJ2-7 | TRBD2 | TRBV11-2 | TGTGCCAGCAGCTTACAGGCTAGCGGGGGCTCCTACGAGCAGTACTTC | CASSLQASGGSYEQYF
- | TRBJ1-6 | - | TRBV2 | TGTGCCAGCAAGGGGTCCACGCAGTCTAATTCACCCCTCCACTTT | CASKGSTQSNSPLHF
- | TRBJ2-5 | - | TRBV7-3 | TGTGCCAGCAGCTTTGACGCCGGGGGGACCCAGTACTTC | CASSFDAGGTQYF
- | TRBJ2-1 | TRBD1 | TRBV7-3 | TGTGCCAGCAGTGGGGACAGGGCTTCCTACAATGAGCAGTTCTTC | CASSGDRASYNEQFF
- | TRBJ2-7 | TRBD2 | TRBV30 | TGTGCCTGGAGTGTAGGTAGCGGGAGGGCAGGCGAGCAGTACTTC | CAWSVGSGRAGEQYF
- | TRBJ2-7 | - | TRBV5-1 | TGCGCCAGCAGCTTGGATAGGGTTCTCTCCTACGAGCAGTACTTC | CASSLDRVLSYEQYF
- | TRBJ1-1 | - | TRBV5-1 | TGCGCCAGCAGCCCCAGGTCGAACACTGAAGCTTTCTTT | CASSPRSNTEAFF
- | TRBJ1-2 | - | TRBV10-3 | TGTGCCATCAGTGAGTCGGGGGGCGCCAATGGCTACACCTTC | CAISESGGANGYTF
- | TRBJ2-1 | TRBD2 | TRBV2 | TGTGCCAGCAGTGAAGGGTTGGCTAGCGGTACGTACAATGAGCAGTTCTTC | CASSEGLASGTYNEQFF
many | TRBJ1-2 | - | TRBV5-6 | TGTGCCAGCAGCCAAAAGGACCGGCGCGGCTATGGCTACACCTTC | CASSQKDRRGYGYTF
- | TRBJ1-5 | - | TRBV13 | TGTGCCAGCAGCTTAGGCGTGGGGGCTGATCAGCCCCAGCATTTT | CASSLGVGADQPQHF
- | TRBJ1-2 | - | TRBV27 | TGTGCCAGCAGACGAAGGGGGGGCGAGGGCTTCGGCTATGGCTACACCTTC | CASRRRGGEGFGYGYTF
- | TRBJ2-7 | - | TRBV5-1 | TGCGCCAGCAGCCGGTTTGGCCCCGACAGGATCTTCAGCGAGCAGTACTTC | CASSRFGPDRIFSEQYF